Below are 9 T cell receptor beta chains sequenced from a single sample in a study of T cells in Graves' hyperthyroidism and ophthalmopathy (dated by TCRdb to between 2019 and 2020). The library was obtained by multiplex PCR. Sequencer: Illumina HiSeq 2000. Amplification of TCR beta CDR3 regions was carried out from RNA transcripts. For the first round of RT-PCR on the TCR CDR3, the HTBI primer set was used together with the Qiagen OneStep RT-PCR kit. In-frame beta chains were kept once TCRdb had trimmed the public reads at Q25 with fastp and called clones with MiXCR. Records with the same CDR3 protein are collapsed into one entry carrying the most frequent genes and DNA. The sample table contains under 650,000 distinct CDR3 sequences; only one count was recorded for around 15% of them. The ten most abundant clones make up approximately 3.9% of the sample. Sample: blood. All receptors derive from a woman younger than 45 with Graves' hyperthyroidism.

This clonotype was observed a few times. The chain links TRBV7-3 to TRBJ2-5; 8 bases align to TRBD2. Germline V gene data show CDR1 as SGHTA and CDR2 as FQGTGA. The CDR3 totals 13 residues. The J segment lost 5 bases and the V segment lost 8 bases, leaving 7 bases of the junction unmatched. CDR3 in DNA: TGTGCCAGCCGCCCGGGGGGGGAGGAGACCCAGTACTTC. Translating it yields CASRPGGEETQYF.

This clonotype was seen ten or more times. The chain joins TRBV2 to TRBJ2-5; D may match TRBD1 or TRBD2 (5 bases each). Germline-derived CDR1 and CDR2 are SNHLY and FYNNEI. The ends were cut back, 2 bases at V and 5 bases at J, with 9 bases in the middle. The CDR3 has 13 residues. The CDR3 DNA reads TGTGCCAGCAGTGAAATCGGGGCGGAGACCCAGTACTTC. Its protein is CASSEIGAETQYF. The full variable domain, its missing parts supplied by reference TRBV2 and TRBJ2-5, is EPEVTQTPSHQVTQMGQEVILRCVPISNHLYFYWYRQILGQKVEFLVSFYNNEISEKSEIFDDQFSVERPDGSNFTLKIRSTKLEDSAMYFCASSEIGAETQYFGPGTRLLVL.

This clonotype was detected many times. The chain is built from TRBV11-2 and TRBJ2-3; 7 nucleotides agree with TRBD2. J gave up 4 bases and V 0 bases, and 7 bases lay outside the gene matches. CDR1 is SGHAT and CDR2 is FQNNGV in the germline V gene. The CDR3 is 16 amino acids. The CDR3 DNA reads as TGTGCCAGCAGCTTAGAAGCGGGAATTCTAGCAGATACGCAGTATTTT. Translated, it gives CASSLEAGILADTQYF.

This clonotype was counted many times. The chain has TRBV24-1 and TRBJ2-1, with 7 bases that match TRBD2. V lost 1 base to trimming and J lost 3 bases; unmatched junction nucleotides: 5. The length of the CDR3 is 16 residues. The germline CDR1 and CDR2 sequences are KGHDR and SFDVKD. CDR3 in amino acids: CATSDLPGGNYNEQFF. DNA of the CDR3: TGTGCCACCAGTGATTTACCGGGAGGCAACTACAATGAGCAGTTCTTC.

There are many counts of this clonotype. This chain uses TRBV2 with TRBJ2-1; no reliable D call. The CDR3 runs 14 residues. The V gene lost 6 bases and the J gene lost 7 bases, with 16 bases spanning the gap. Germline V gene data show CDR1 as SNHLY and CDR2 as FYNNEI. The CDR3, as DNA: TGTGCCAGCAGCCTGACGGCAGGATTGAATGAGCAGTTCTTC. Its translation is CASSLTAGLNEQFF.

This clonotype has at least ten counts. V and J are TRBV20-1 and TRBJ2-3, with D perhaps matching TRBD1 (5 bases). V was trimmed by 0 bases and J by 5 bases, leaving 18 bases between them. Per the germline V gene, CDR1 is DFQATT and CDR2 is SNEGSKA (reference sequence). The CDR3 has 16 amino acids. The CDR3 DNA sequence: TGCAGTGCTAGAGATCCAGTTGGCAGGGAACAAGATACGCAGTATTTT. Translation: CSARDPVGREQDTQYF.

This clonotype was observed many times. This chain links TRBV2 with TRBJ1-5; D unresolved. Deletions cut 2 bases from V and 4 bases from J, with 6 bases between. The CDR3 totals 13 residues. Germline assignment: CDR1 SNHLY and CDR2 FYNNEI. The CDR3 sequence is CASSEIRNQPQHF. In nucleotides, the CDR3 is TGTGCCAGCAGTGAAATTCGTAATCAGCCCCAGCATTTT.

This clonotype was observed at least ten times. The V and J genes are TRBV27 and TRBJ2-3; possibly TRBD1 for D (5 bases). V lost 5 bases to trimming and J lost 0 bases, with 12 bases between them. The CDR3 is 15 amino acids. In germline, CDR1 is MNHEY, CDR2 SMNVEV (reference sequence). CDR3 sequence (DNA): TGTGCCAGCAGTCAAGGGGTGAGGAGCACAGATACGCAGTATTTT. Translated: CASSQGVRSTDTQYF.

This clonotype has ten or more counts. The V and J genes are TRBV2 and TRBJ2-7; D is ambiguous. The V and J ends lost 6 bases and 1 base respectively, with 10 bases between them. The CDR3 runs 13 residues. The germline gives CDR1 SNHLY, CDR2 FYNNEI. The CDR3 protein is CASRRRLSYEQYF. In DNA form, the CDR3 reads TGTGCCAGCAGAAGACGGCTTTCCTACGAGCAGTACTTC.